The 2 T cell receptor beta chains given below trace back to one sample, sequenced in a study of blood T cell repertoires in COVID-19. The protocol was immunoSEQ multiplex PCR, while the TCRdb copy is restricted to in-frame clones and leaves out a portion. Counted here are about 180,000 clones, roughly four fifths occurring once; the ten biggest clones make up about 8.3%. The sequencing input was peripheral blood. The receptors stem from a woman in her seventies with COVID-19, enrolled during active disease.

The chain carries TRBV5-4 and TRBJ1-3, with 7 bases that match TRBD1. CDR1 SGHNT and CDR2 YYREEE come from the germline V gene (reference sequence). V lost 3 bases and J lost 3; bases outside the gene matches: 9. The CDR3 extends over 16 amino acids. The CDR3 bases are TGTGCCAGCAGCTCGAGACGGGACAGCATTGGAAACACCATATATTTT. Encoded protein: CASSSRRDSIGNTIYF.

The chain joins TRBV6-5 to TRBJ1-1, with D perhaps TRBD1 (6 bases). The CDR3 covers 14 residues. Trimming stripped 3 bases from V and 1 base from J, with 9 bases between. The germline V gene encodes CDR1 MNHEY and CDR2 SVGAGI. This CDR3 reads CASSYDRTNTEAFF. The CDR3 DNA follows: TGTGCCAGCAGTTATGACAGGACGAACACTGAAGCTTTCTTT.